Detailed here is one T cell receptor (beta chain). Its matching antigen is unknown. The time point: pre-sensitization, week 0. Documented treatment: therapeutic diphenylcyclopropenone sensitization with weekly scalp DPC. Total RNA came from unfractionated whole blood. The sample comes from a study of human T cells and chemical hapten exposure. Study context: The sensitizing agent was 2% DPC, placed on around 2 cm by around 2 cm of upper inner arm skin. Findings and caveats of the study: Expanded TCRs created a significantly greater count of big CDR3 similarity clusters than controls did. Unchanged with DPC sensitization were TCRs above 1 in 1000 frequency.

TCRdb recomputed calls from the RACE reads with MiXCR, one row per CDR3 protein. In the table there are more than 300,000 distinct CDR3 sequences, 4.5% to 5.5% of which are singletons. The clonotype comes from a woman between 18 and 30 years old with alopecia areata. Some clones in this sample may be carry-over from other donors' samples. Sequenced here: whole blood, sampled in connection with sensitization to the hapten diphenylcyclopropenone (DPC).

The CDR3 spells CASSYSPGAPGSYEQYF. The CDR3, as DNA: TGTGCCAGCAGTTACTCCCCCGGAGCCCCGGGCTCCTACGAGCAGTACTTC. V and J are TRBV6-5 and TRBJ2-7; D is unclear. CDR1 MNHEY and CDR2 SVGAGI come from the germline V gene. The CDR3 totals 17 residues. V shed 0 bases and J shed 0 bases, with 15 bases lying between them.